These 10 T cell receptor beta chains originate from one sample sequenced in a study of low-dose radiotherapy and immunotherapy resistance in tumors (dated by TCRdb to between 2021 and 2022). Interpreted using the paper, the time point label stands for: after trial treatment. What the treatment or condition label conveys for this sample: LDRT plus nivolumab, ipilimumab, low-dose cyclophosphamide and aspirin (RACIN trial). The run used an Illumina MiniSeq. To make first-strand cDNA, Superscript III was used along with a set of TRAV- and TRBV-specific primers so that both the TCRalpha and TCRbeta chains were covered. TCRs were amplified with Phusion for about 18 PCR cycles using a constant-region primer together with the adapter attached to the V primers. TCRdb reprocessed the public reads (quality trimming at Q25 with fastp, clone calling with MiXCR) and kept in-frame beta chains. All rows with the same CDR3 protein become a single entry with the most common DNA and genes. For this sample there are 40,000 or so distinct CDR3 sequences; around 20% appear just once. Of the sample, just under 9.5% falls within the top ten clones.

This material consisted of PBMCs, taken after low-dose radiotherapy plus immunotherapy. Source of these receptors: a female donor with ovarian cancer.

In its sample, this clonotype was seen many times. The chain couples TRBV2 to TRBJ1-2, with D perhaps TRBD1 (5 bases). With 3 bases removed from V and 7 bases from J, the gap between germline ends came to 15 bases. This CDR3 is built from 14 residues. Germline V gives CDR1 SNHLY, CDR2 FYNNEI. The CDR3 DNA reads TGTGCCAGCAGTGATCAGGGAACTGCCAGTGGCTACACCTTC. It is translated as CASSDQGTASGYTF.

The chain joins TRBV4-3 to TRBJ2-1; TRBD2 agrees at 9 bases. V gave up 4 bases and J gave up 0 bases; unmatched junction bases: 10. Germline assignment: CDR1 LGHNA and CDR2 YSLEER. The CDR3 length is 18 residues. The chain's CDR3 is CASSPRVAGASSYNEQFF. The CDR3 DNA reads TGCGCCAGCAGCCCAAGAGTAGCGGGAGCGAGCTCCTACAATGAGCAGTTCTTC.

In this sample, this clonotype turned up many times. The chain combines TRBV18 with TRBJ2-1; D is unresolved. Trimming cost V 0 bases and J 0 bases, with 6 bases left between them. The CDR3 is made up of 15 amino acids. Germline CDR1 and CDR2: KGHSH and LQKENI. In nucleotides, the CDR3 is TGTGCCAGCTCACCACCGTCGATCTCCTACAATGAGCAGTTCTTC. Its protein product is CASSPPSISYNEQFF.

Concerning this clonotype itself: A far larger clone lies a single base away; this is likely a read error. The V gene is TRBV29-1, the J gene TRBJ2-4; D is tentatively TRBD1 or TRBD2 (6 bases each). The closer fit of TRBJ2-5 to the DNA end suggests the J call may be wrong. CDR3 size: 16 residues. Germline V gives CDR1 SQVTM, CDR2 ANQGSEA. The CDR3 DNA follows: TGCAGCGTTGAAGGCTGGAGGGGACAACCCCAAGAGACCCAGTACTTC. Translation: CSVEGWRGQPQETQYF.

This clonotype was counted many times. The chain couples TRBV7-9 to TRBJ2-2; D is possibly TRBD1 (6 bases). Germline assignment: CDR1 SEHNR and CDR2 FQNEAQ (reference sequence). This CDR3 region has 14 residues. Trimming took off 5 bases at V and 6 bases at J, with 13 bases between the two ends. This chain's CDR3 is CASSVTGIAGELFF. The CDR3 bases are TGTGCCAGCAGCGTAACAGGGATCGCCGGGGAGCTGTTTTTT.

Notes on this clonotype: This likely came from a read error, as a far larger clone is one base away. The V and J genes are TRBV5-4 and TRBJ2-1; D gene uncertain. The CDR3 is made up of 17 amino acids. The germline V and J ends were trimmed by 4 bases and 10 bases, with 27 bases remaining between them. CDR1 is SGHNT, CDR2 YYREEE, per germline (reference sequence). CDR3: CASSSSKPLTDSYEQFF. In nucleotides, the CDR3 is TGTGCCAGCAGCAGCTCGAAGCCGTTAACAGACTCCTACGAGCAGTTCTTC.

This clonotype appeared many times. The genes are TRBV6-8 and TRBJ2-7; 9 nucleotides match TRBD2. Germline V gene sequence: CDR1 MNHGY, CDR2 SAAAGT. V shed 0 bases, J shed 5 bases, and the junction held 14 bases outside the gene matches. The CDR3 runs 18 residues. DNA for the CDR3: TGTGCCAGCAGTTACTCTTTCCTCTCCGTAGCGGGGGTCCACGAGCAGTACTTC. Translated: CASSYSFLSVAGVHEQYF.

There are many counts of this clonotype. The gene calls are TRBV4-1 and TRBJ2-5, with D unresolved. Trimming left V 5 bases short and J 1 base short, with 14 bases between. The CDR3 has 15 amino acids. Germline V gene data show CDR1 as MGHRA and CDR2 as YSYEKL. DNA for the CDR3: TGCGCCAGCAGCGAATCGGCGACCTCCCAAGAGACCCAGTACTTC. Translated, it gives CASSESATSQETQYF.

In its sample, this clonotype was seen many times. The chain is built from TRBV29-1 and TRBJ2-7; D is possibly TRBD1 (6 bases). V lost 4 bases to trimming and J lost 5 bases, with 12 bases between them. Per germline, CDR1 SQVTM and CDR2 ANQGSEA. The CDR3 totals 12 residues. The CDR3 DNA is TGCAGCGTTGTCGGGCAGGGGAACGAGCAGTACTTC. Translation: CSVVGQGNEQYF.

This rearrangement joins TRBV10-2 to TRBJ2-7; 13 nucleotides agree with TRBD2. This CDR3 spans 15 amino acids. J was trimmed by 4 bases and V by 6 bases; bases with no gene match: 6. Germline CDR1 and CDR2: WSHSY and SAAADI. CDR3 protein: CASSHWTSGSYEQYF. The DNA of the CDR3 is TGCGCCAGCAGCCATTGGACTAGCGGGAGTTACGAGCAGTACTTC.